The TCR beta chain under discussion was sequenced for a study of CD8 T cells in ankylosing spondylitis. TCRdb analysed the 5' RACE reads with MiXCR anew, one entry per CDR3 protein. The sample includes roughly 490,000 distinct CDR3 sequences, 5.3% of them seen just once. This clonotype came up many times. Its antigen is not identified. General study findings and limits: Enrichment of disease-linked clones was reportedly significant in matched ankylosing spondylitis synovial fluid. A motif in TCR beta, a set of eight or nine highly homologous variants, appeared characteristic of ankylosing spondylitis blood.

Specimen: blood, either unsorted or a sorted T cell fraction (not recorded which). The source is a male donor with ankylosing spondylitis.

The CDR3 nucleotides are TGTGCCAGCAGCCCCCCGGGACCTTCTGGAAACACCATATATTTT. It specifies CASSPPGPSGNTIYF. This chain uses TRBV7-2 with TRBJ1-3; weak D call: TRBD1 (5 bases). The germline V gene has CDR1 SGHTA and CDR2 FQGNSA. V was trimmed by 5 bases and J by 1 base, leaving 12 bases between them. This CDR3 region has 15 residues.